The next 22 T cell receptor beta chains were all read from a single sample in a study of blood T cell repertoires in COVID-19 (dated by TCRdb to about 2020). The method behind the library was the immunoSEQ multiplex PCR assay. Held by TCRdb, this immuneACCESS table contains in-frame sequences only and omits some clones. Under half of the omission traces to an unresolved V gene where checked; the cause of the rest is unknown. The sample table lists roughly 55,000 clones, roughly 87% of them with a count of one. About 1.8% of the sample is held by the ten biggest clonotypes. Specimen: peripheral blood. Every receptor here comes from an older woman with acute or convalescent COVID-19.

This clone was detected only a few times. The rearrangement joins TRBV11-2 to TRBJ1-2; D may be TRBD1 (6 bases). Between the trimmed V and J ends, which lost 4 bases and 8 bases, there was a span of 8 bases. The CDR3 spans 11 residues. Germline V gene sequence: CDR1 SGHAT, CDR2 FQNNGV. The CDR3 reads CASSYRDGYTF. CDR3 DNA sequence: TGTGCCAGCAGCTACAGGGACGGCTACACCTTC.

The chain joins TRBV6-1 to TRBJ1-1, with D unresolved. This CDR3 is 11 amino acids long. Per the germline V gene, CDR1 is MNHNS and CDR2 is SASEGT. Deletions cut 3 bases from V and 11 bases from J, with 10 bases between. The CDR3 DNA follows: TGTGCCAGCAGTGATTATTCCGGGGCTTTCTTT. It is translated as CASSDYSGAFF.

This clone has more than one count but fewer than ten. J is TRBJ2-3 and V is TRBV19, with D tentatively TRBD2 (5 bases). CDR3 length: 14 amino acids. V gave up 7 bases and J gave up 0 bases, with 11 bases separating them. The germline CDR1 and CDR2 sequences are LNHDA and SQIVND (reference sequence). The CDR3 DNA reads as TGTGCCAGTACCTCGGACTGGAGCACAGATACGCAGTATTTT. It yields the protein CASTSDWSTDTQYF.

The chain is built from TRBV3-1 (or the pseudogene TRBV3-2) and TRBJ2-7; 7 nucleotides line up with TRBD2. Trimming took 4 bases from V and 2 from J; bases not matched to a gene: 11. The germline gives CDR1 LGHDT, CDR2 YNNKEL (reference sequence). The CDR3 is 16 amino acids. The DNA of the CDR3 is TGTGCCAGCAGCCGAGGAAAAGGGAGCGGGGCCTACGAGCAGTACTTC. Its protein product is CASSRGKGSGAYEQYF.

The chain has TRBV6-5 and TRBJ2-3; the D gene is possibly TRBD1 (5 bases). CDR1 and CDR2 (germline): MNHEY, SVGAGI. This CDR3 comprises 14 residues. Trimming cost V 7 bases and J 0 bases, with 11 bases left between them. This chain's CDR3 is CASTETVSTDTQYF. The CDR3 region has the DNA TGTGCCAGCACAGAGACAGTTAGCACAGATACGCAGTATTTT.

CDR3 nucleotide sequence: TGTGCCAGCCTACTCGTCCTAGGTGGTGGCTACACCTTC. Its translation is CASLLVLGGGYTF. This chain joins TRBV5-5 and TRBJ1-2; no reliable D call. Germline V gives CDR1 SGHKS, CDR2 YYEKEE (reference sequence). This CDR3 is built from 13 residues. V gave up 7 bases and J gave up 7 bases, with 17 bases separating them.

V and J are TRBV28 and TRBJ1-2, with 8 bases that match TRBD1. CDR1 MDHEN and CDR2 SYDVKM come from the germline V gene. This CDR3 has 14 residues. V lost 10 bases to trimming and J lost 6 bases; unmatched junction nucleotides: 13. In DNA form, the CDR3 reads TGTGCCACCCAATTGCGAAGACAGGGGCATGGCTACACCTTC. It specifies CATQLRRQGHGYTF.

This chain links TRBV30 with TRBJ1-2; 11 bases map to TRBD1. Losses at the gene ends were 5 bases for V and 8 bases for J; bases not matched to a gene: 10. This CDR3 region has 14 residues. Germline CDR1 reads GTSNPN; CDR2 reads SVGIG (reference sequence). The CDR3: CAWERTGGSGGYTF. In nucleotides, the CDR3 is TGTGCCTGGGAGAGGACAGGGGGCTCTGGCGGCTACACCTTC. Combining the CDR3 with reference TRBV30 and TRBJ1-2 gives the whole variable domain SQTIHQWPATLVQPVGSPLSLECTVEGTSNPNLYWYRQAAGRGLQLLFYSVGIGQISSEVPQNLSASRPQDRQFILSSKKLLLSDSGFYLCAWERTGGSGGYTFGSGTRLTVV.

This chain uses TRBV18 with TRBJ1-3; no firm D call. Between the trimmed V and J ends, which lost 2 bases and 1 base, there was a span of 15 bases. The CDR3 spans 17 residues. From germline, CDR1 is KGHSH and CDR2 LQKENI. CDR3 amino acids: CASSPWASTGSGNTIYF. The CDR3 DNA follows: TGTGCCAGCTCACCATGGGCCAGCACTGGGTCTGGAAACACCATATATTTT.

This chain connects TRBV5-1 to TRBJ1-4; 7 bases are shared with TRBD1. J gave up 8 bases and V 4 bases, and 5 bases lay outside the gene matches. This CDR3 region has 13 residues. Germline CDR1 and CDR2: SGHRS and YFSETQ. The CDR3: CASSPLTGEKLFF. The CDR3 DNA sequence: TGCGCCAGCAGCCCATTGACAGGGGAAAAACTGTTTTTT.

The rearrangement links TRBV4-2 to TRBJ1-2; D is unresolved. V was shortened by 0 bases and J by 4 bases, with 12 bases between the two germline ends. Germline V gives CDR1 LGHNA, CDR2 YNFKEQ. The CDR3 length is 15 residues. CDR3 sequence: CASSQDLRSSYGYTF. As DNA, the CDR3 is TGTGCCAGCAGCCAAGATTTGAGGAGTTCCTATGGCTACACCTTC.

This clone was counted a single time. This rearrangement joins TRBV11-2 to TRBJ2-5; TRBD1 agrees at 11 bases. This CDR3 spans 16 amino acids. CDR1 is SGHAT and CDR2 is FQNNGV in the germline V gene. V trimming: 3 bases; J trimming: 4 bases; junction bases outside the gene matches: 7. CDR3 DNA: TGTGCCAGCAGCTTCGGGGGGACAGGGGGTATAGAGACCCAGTACTTC. Protein product: CASSFGGTGGIETQYF.

This clone was counted a single time. The chain has TRBV10-3 and TRBJ1-1; a possible D gene is TRBD1 (5 bases). V shed 0 bases and J shed 5 bases, with 13 bases lying between them. The CDR3 extends over 15 amino acids. Germline values: CDR1 ENHRY, CDR2 SYGVKD. The CDR3 here is CAISESDTQGTEAFF. Written as DNA, the CDR3 is TGTGCCATCAGTGAGTCGGACACCCAAGGTACTGAAGCTTTCTTT.

This rearrangement joins TRBV11-2 to TRBJ1-3, with D hard to call. CDR3 length equals 12 residues. CDR1 is SGHAT, CDR2 FQNNGV, per germline. The germline V and J ends were trimmed by 2 bases and 4 bases, with 3 bases remaining between them. CDR3 coding DNA: TGTGCCAGCAGCTTACCGGGAAACACCATATATTTT. It yields the protein CASSLPGNTIYF.

The chain joins TRBV19 to TRBJ1-2; D is perhaps TRBD1 (6 bases). Germline-derived CDR1 and CDR2 are LNHDA and SQIVND (reference sequence). V lost 2 bases and J lost 8, with 15 bases in between. The CDR3 consists of 14 residues. CDR3 DNA sequence: TGTGCCAGTAGTATAACTGCAGGGGTACGCGGCTACACCTTC. Its protein is CASSITAGVRGYTF.

This chain connects TRBV27 to TRBJ2-1; 8 bases agree with TRBD1. Germline V gives CDR1 MNHEY, CDR2 SMNVEV (reference sequence). The CDR3 spans 14 residues. The ends lost 2 bases at V and 5 bases at J; junction bases unmatched: 2. The CDR3 DNA sequence: TGTGCCAGCAGTTTAGGGACAGGTCACAATGAGCAGTTCTTC. Translating gives CASSLGTGHNEQFF.

The rearrangement links TRBV2 to TRBJ2-7, with D uncertain. Germline V lookup: CDR1 SNHLY, CDR2 FYNNEI. V gave up 6 bases and J gave up 1 base, with 4 bases separating them. The CDR3 runs to 11 residues. CDR3 sequence (DNA): TGTGCCAGCAGATATTCCTACGAGCAGTACTTC. As protein: CASRYSYEQYF.

V usage is TRBV19 and J usage is TRBJ1-4; D is unresolved. Germline V gene lookup returns CDR1 LNHDA and CDR2 SQIVND (reference sequence). The CDR3 runs 14 residues. With 8 bases removed from V and 8 bases from J, the gap between germline ends came to 18 bases. Written as DNA, the CDR3 is TGTGCCAGTGAGCCTTGGAGAGGGCACGAAAAACTGTTTTTT. It yields the protein CASEPWRGHEKLFF.

V gene TRBV5-5 combines with J gene TRBJ1-1; D is ambiguous. This CDR3 has 12 amino acids. Trimming stripped 3 bases from V and 8 bases from J, with 11 bases between. Per germline, CDR1 SGHKS and CDR2 YYEKEE (reference sequence). CDR3 region: CASSSGYWEAFF. The CDR3 bases are TGTGCCAGCAGCTCGGGGTATTGGGAAGCTTTCTTT. Together with reference TRBV5-5 and TRBJ1-1, the CDR3 gives the full variable domain: DAGVTQSPTHLIKTRGQQVTLRCSPISGHKSVSWYQQVLGQGPQFIFQYYEKEERGRGNFPDRFSARQFPNYSSELNVNALLLGDSALYLCASSSGYWEAFFGQGTRLTVV.

A single count supports this clone. The genes are TRBV3-1 (or the pseudogene TRBV3-2) and TRBJ2-3; D possibly corresponds to TRBD1 (6 bases). The V end was cut by 6 bases, the J end by 5 bases, with 18 bases between. The germline gives CDR1 LGHDT, CDR2 YNNKEL (reference sequence). The CDR3 has 15 residues. The CDR3 DNA reads TGTGCCAGCAGACTTACAGAACAGGGAGAAGATACGCAGTATTTT. Translating gives CASRLTEQGEDTQYF.

The chain couples TRBV19 to TRBJ2-1; 14 nucleotides line up with TRBD2. The germline CDR1 and CDR2 sequences are LNHDA and SQIVND (reference sequence). The CDR3 spans 16 residues. V gave up 3 bases and J gave up 4 bases; unmatched junction bases: 2. The CDR3 loop is CASSIGTSGGYNEQFF. Written as DNA, the CDR3 is TGTGCCAGTAGTATCGGGACTAGCGGGGGATACAATGAGCAGTTCTTC.

This chain connects TRBV30 to TRBJ1-2; a possible D gene is TRBD1 (5 bases). In germline, CDR1 is GTSNPN, CDR2 SVGIG (reference sequence). The CDR3 consists of 13 residues. The V and J ends lost 5 bases and 4 bases respectively, with 14 bases between them. CDR3 sequence reads: CAWDKMGGYGYTF. In nucleotides, the CDR3 is TGTGCCTGGGATAAAATGGGGGGCTATGGCTACACCTTC.